Listed below are T cell receptor beta chains from one sample, sequenced in a study of cytomegalovirus exposure and HLA in healthy donors. Repertoires were generated with immunoSEQ multiplex PCR, while TCRdb's copy carries only in-frame clones and drops some. This sample has tens of thousands of clones, with roughly 70% found just once. The sample was PBMCs. Receptors were obtained from a woman between 50 and 59 years old in good health and CMV-seropositive. Both conserved end residues are part of each CDR3.

j_gene,v_gene,CDR3aa
TRBJ2-3,TRBV20-1,CSARVLDTQYF
TRBJ2-3,TRBV5-1,CASSPPITDTQYF
TRBJ2-2,TRBV7-2,CASSLGEGGELFF
TRBJ1-2,TRBV15,CATSRDRNSLNYGYTF
TRBJ2-2,TRBV5-4,CASSLPSSSNTGELFF
TRBJ2-2,TRBV6-6,CASGFLNTGELFF
TRBJ2-7,TRBV1,CTSSQDPLVGPTPKWGPYEQYF
TRBJ1-1,TRBV28,CASIRGARTEAFF
TRBJ2-7,TRBV19,CASRLSRDSGEQYF
TRBJ1-5,TRBV2,CASVGGMSDNQPQHF
TRBJ2-5,TRBV6-5,CASSSPHRGSQETQYF
-,TRBV7-9,CASSLAGTGGNEQYF
TRBJ1-2,TRBV30,CAWSPLGQGAGTF
TRBJ2-7,TRBV7-8,CASSPYTSGRPYEQYF
TRBJ2-5,TRBV11-1,CASAAGIQETQYF
TRBJ2-7,TRBV5-4,CASSLGPADPYEQYF
TRBJ2-7,TRBV19,CASSIRQGAYEQYF
TRBJ2-3,TRBV6-6,CASSLGRLAGDTQYF
TRBJ2-1,TRBV2,CASSEGGSQLSEQFF
TRBJ1-2,TRBV28,CASSFNIRTGEEGGYTF
-,TRBV2,CASSQTSGSPEQYF
TRBJ2-5,TRBV4-1,CASSPAGRETQYF
TRBJ1-3,TRBV9,CASSVARSGNTIYF
TRBJ2-7,TRBV2,CASPPTGSSYEQYF
TRBJ2-1,TRBV7-9,CASSPPSLAGVANEQFF
TRBJ2-4,TRBV13,CASSSKSGEAKNIQYF
TRBJ2-2,TRBV2,CAGAGGNTGELFF
TRBJ2-3,TRBV7-3,CASSLRPTSTDTQYF
TRBJ1-1,TRBV6-6,CASITATGGAEAFF
TRBJ2-1,TRBV6-5,CAISEVGREQFF
TRBJ1-2,TRBV27,CASTGLGQGNGYTF
TRBJ2-7,TRBV5-1,CASSDGTGVHEQYF
TRBJ1-4,TRBV21-1,CASSKGCGTGYEKLFF
TRBJ1-2,TRBV5-1,CASSPEGQRAYGYTF
TRBJ1-5,TRBV9,CASSLTSPGQPQHF
TRBJ2-2,TRBV5-8,CASRDTNTGELFF